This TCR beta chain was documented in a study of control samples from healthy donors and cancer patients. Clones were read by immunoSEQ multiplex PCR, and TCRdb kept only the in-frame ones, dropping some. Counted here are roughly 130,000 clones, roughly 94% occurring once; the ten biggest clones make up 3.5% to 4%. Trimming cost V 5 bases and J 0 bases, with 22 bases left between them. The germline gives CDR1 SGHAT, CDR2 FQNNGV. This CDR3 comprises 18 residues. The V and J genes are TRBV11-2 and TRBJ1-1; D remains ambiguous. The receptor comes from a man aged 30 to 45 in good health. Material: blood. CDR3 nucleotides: TGTGCCAGCAGCCCCTCCTTAGGAGCGTTTTACATGAACACTGAAGCTTTCTTT. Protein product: CASSPSLGAFYMNTEAFF.